This section outlines one T cell receptor (beta chain) sequence together with its context. No antigen is known for it. This entry belongs to a study of blood T cells in healthy people across ages. The trim removed 6 bases at V and 9 bases at J, leaving 13 bases unmatched. The CDR3 has 14 residues. The study, taken as a whole, reports: Donor CMV status was unknown, possibly confounding expanded clonotype changes. TCR beta diversity, measured per million T cells, fell in a roughly linear way with age.

Next came a second PCR, run for about 7 to 12 cycles, which used a sample-barcoded 5' primer along with a J-beta primer mix. Each cDNA molecule carried a tag from a template-switch adaptor that contained 12 random nucleotides. From the 5' RACE reads, TCRdb called clonotypes with MiXCR, one entry per CDR3 protein. Among around 1.1 million distinct CDR3 sequences listed, 35% to 40% were seen once. The sequence came from a man aged 18 to 35 in good health. The V gene is TRBV12-3 or TRBV12-4, the J gene TRBJ1-2, with TRBD1 matching 7 bases. Sequencing was performed on blood. The CDR3, as DNA: TGTGCCAGCAGCCCCGGGACAGTTGGGGTTAGCTACACCTTC. Protein product: CASSPGTVGVSYTF.